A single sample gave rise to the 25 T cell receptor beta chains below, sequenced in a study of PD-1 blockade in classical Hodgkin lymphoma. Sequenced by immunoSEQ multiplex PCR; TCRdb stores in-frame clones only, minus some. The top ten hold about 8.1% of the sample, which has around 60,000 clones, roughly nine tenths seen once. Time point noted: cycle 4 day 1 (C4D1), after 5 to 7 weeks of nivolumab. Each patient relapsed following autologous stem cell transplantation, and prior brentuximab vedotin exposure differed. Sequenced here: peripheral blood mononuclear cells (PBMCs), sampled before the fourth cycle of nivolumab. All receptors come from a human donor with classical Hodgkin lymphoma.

CDR3 sequence reads: CASSFGTRTVGELFF. CDR3 DNA: TGTGCCAGCAGTTTTGGAACTCGGACTGTGGGGGAGCTGTTTTTT. The J gene is TRBJ2-2, the V gene TRBV27; D is perhaps TRBD2 (5 bases). The ends were cut back, 3 bases at V and 8 bases at J, with 16 bases in the middle. The CDR3 totals 15 residues. Germline CDR1 is MNHEY and CDR2 is SMNVEV (reference sequence).

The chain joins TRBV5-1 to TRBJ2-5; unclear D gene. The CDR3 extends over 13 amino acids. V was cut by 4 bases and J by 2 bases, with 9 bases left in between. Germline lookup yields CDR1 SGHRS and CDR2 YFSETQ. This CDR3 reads CASSLEMQETQYF. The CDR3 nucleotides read TGCGCCAGCAGCCTGGAAATGCAAGAGACCCAGTACTTC.

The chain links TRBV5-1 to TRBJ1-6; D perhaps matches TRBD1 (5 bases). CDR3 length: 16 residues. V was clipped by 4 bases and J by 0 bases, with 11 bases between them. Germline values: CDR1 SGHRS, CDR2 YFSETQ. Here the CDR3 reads CASSRDLSSYNSPLHF. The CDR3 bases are TGCGCCAGCAGCCGGGACCTTAGCTCCTATAATTCACCCCTCCACTTT.

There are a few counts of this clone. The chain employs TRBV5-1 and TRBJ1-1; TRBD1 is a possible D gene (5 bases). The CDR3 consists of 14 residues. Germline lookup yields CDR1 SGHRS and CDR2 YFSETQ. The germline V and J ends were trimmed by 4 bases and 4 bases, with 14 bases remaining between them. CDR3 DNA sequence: TGCGCCAGCAGCGCGGCGGGGCGAGTCACTGAAGCTTTCTTT. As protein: CASSAAGRVTEAFF.

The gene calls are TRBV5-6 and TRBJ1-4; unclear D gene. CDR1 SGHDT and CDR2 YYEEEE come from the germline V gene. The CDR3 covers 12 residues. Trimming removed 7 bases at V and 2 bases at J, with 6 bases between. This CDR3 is CASERTNEKLFF. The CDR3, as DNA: TGTGCCAGCGAGAGGACTAATGAAAAACTGTTTTTT.

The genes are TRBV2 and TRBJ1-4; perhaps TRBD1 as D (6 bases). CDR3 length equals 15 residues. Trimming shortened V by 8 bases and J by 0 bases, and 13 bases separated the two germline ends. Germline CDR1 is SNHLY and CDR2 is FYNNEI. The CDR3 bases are TGTGCCAGCGTCGGACAGCCTGCAACTAATGAAAAACTGTTTTTT. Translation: CASVGQPATNEKLFF.

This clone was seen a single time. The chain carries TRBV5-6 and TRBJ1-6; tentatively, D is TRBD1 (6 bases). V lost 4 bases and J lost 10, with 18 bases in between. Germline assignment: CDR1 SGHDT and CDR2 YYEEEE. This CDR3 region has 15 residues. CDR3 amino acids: CASSGQAGGGSPLHF. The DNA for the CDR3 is TGTGCCAGCAGCGGCCAGGCCGGAGGGGGATCACCCCTCCACTTT. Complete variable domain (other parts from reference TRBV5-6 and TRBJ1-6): DAGVTQSPTHLIKTRGQQVTLRCSPKSGHDTVSWYQQALGQGPQFIFQYYEEEERQRGNFPDRFSGHQFPNYSSELNVNALLLGDSALYLCASSGQAGGGSPLHFGNGTRLTVT.

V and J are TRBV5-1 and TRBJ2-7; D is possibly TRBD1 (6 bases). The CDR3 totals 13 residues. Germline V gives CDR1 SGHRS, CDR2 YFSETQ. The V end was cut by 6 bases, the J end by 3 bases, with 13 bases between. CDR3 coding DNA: TGCGCCAGCACTAAGGACAGCTACTACGAGCAGTACTTC. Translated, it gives CASTKDSYYEQYF.

CDR3 in amino acids: CASTPWEIGTYPNQPQHF. For the CDR3, the DNA is TGTGCCAGTACTCCTTGGGAGATTGGGACATACCCCAATCAGCCCCAGCATTTT. The chain employs TRBV19 and TRBJ1-5; perhaps TRBD1 as D (6 bases). Germline CDR1 is LNHDA and CDR2 is SQIVND (reference sequence). There are 18 residues in the CDR3. Deletions cut 7 bases from V and 3 bases from J, with 25 bases between.

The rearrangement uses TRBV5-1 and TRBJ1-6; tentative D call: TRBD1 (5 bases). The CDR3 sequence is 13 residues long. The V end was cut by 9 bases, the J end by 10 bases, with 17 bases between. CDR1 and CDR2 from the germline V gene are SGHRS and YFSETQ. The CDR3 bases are TGCGCCACCCGGATAGGGGCGGAATCACCCCTCCACTTT. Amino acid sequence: CATRIGAESPLHF.

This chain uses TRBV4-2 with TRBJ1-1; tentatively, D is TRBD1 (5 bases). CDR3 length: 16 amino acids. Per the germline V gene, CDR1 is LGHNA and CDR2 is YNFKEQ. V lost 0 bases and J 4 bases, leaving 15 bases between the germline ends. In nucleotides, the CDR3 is TGTGCCAGCAGCCAAGATTCACTTTATGGGGGCACTGAAGCTTTCTTT. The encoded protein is CASSQDSLYGGTEAFF.

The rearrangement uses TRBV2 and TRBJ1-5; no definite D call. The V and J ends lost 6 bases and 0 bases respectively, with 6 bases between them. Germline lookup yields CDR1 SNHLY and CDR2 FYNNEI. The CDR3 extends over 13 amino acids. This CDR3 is CASRSDSNQPQHF. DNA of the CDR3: TGTGCCAGCAGGTCAGATAGCAATCAGCCCCAGCATTTT.

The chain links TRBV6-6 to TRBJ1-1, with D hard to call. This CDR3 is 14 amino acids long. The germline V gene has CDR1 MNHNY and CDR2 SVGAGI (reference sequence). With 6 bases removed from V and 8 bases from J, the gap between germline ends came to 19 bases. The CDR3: CASRKTTLTEEAFF. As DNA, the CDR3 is TGTGCCAGCAGGAAAACGACACTTACCGAAGAAGCTTTCTTT.

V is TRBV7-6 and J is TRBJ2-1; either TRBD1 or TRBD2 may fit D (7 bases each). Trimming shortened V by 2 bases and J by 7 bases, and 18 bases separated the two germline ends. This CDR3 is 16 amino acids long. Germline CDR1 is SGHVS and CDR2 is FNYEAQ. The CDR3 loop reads CASSLSPRQGGNEQFF. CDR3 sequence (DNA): TGTGCCAGCAGCTTATCCCCCCGGCAGGGGGGGAATGAGCAGTTCTTC.

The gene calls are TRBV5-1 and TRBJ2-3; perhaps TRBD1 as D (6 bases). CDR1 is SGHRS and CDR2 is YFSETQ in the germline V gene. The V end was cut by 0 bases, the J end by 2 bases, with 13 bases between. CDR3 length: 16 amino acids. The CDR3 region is CASSLASGTPTDTQYF. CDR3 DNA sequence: TGCGCCAGCAGCTTGGCCTCGGGGACACCCACAGATACGCAGTATTTT.

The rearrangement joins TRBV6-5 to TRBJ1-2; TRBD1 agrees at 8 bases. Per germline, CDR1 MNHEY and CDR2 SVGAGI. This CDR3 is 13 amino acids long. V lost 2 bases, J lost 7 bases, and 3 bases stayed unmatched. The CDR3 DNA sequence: TGTGCCAGCAGTTACACAGGGGGTGCTGGCTACACCTTC. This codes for CASSYTGGAGYTF.

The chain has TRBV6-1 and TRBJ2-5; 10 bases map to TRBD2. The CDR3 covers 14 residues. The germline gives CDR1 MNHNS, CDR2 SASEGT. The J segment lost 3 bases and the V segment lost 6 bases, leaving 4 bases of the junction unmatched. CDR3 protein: CASRSGGAKETQYF. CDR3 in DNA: TGTGCCAGCAGGAGCGGGGGGGCCAAAGAGACCCAGTACTTC.

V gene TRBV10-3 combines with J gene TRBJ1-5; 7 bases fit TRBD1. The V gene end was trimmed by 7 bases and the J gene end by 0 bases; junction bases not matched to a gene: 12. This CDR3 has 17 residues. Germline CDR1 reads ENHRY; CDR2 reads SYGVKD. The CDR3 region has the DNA TGTGCCATCAATACCCCGTACCACAGGGGTAGCAATCAGCCCCAGCATTTT. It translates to CAINTPYHRGSNQPQHF.

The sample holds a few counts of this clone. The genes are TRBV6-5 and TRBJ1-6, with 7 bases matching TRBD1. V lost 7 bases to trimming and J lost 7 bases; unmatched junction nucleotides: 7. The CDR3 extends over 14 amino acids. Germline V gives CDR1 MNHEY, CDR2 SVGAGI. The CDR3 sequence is CASKEGAGNSPLHF. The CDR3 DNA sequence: TGTGCCAGCAAGGAGGGGGCGGGAAATTCACCCCTCCACTTT.

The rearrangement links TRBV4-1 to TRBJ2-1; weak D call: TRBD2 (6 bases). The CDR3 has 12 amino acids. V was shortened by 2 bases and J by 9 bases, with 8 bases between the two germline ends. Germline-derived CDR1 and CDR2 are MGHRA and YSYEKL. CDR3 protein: CASSQRGVEQFF. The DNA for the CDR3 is TGCGCCAGCAGCCAACGCGGGGTTGAGCAGTTCTTC.

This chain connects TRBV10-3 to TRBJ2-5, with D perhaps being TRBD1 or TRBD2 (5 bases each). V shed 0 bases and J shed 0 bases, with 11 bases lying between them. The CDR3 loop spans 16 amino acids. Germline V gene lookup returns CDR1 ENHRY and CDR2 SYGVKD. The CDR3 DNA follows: TGTGCCATCAGTGAGTCGAGGGACCTGTACCAAGAGACCCAGTACTTC. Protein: CAISESRDLYQETQYF.

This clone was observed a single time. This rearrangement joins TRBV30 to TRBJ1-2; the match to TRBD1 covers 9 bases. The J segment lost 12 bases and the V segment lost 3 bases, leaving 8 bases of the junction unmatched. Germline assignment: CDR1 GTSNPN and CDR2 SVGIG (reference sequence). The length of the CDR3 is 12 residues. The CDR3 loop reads CAWSPGQGKDTF. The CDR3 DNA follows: TGTGCCTGGAGCCCCGGACAGGGGAAGGACACCTTC. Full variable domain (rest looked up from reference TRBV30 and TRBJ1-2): SQTIHQWPATLVQPVGSPLSLECTVEGTSNPNLYWYRQAAGRGLQLLFYSVGIGQISSEVPQNLSASRPQDRQFILSSKKLLLSDSGFYLCAWSPGQGKDTFGSGTRLTVV.

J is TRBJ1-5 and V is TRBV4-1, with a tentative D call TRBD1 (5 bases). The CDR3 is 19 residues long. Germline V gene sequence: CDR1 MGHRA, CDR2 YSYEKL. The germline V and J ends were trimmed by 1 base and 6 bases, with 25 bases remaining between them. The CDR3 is CASSQAEVKNRYPPQPQHF. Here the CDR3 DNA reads TGCGCCAGCAGCCAAGCGGAGGTTAAGAACAGGTACCCTCCTCAGCCCCAGCATTTT.

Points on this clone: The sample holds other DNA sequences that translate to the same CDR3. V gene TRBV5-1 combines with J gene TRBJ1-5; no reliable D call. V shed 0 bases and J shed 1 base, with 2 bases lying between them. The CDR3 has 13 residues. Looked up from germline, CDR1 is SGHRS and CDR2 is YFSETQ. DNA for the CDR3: TGCGCCAGCAGCTTGGAAAGCAATCAGCCCCAGCATTTT. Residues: CASSLESNQPQHF.

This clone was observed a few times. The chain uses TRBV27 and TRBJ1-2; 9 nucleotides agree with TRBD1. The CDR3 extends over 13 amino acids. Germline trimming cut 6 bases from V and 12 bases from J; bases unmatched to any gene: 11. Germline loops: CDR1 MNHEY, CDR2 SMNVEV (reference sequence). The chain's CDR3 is CASRPGQGGDDTF. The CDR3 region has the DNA TGTGCCAGCAGGCCGGGACAGGGAGGAGATGACACCTTC.